This T cell receptor beta chain derives from a study of blood T cell repertoires in COVID-19. Here immunoSEQ multiplex PCR was the method, and the copy in TCRdb shows in-frame clones only, minus some. The sample holds hundreds of thousands of clones, around 90% seen once. V was trimmed by 1 base and J by 4 bases, leaving 13 bases between them. The CDR3 spans 15 residues. Germline V gene data show CDR1 as LGHDT and CDR2 as YNNKEL (reference sequence). This clonotype originated in a woman under 40 who had recovered from COVID-19. The specimen sequenced was PBMCs or T cells enriched from blood (not recorded which). The chain is built from TRBV3-1 (or the pseudogene TRBV3-2) and TRBJ1-2; TRBD1 is a possible D gene (5 bases). The CDR3 nucleotides are TGTGCCAGCAGCCAAGCCGTCCAGGGCCCCTATGGCTACACCTTC. It is translated as CASSQAVQGPYGYTF.